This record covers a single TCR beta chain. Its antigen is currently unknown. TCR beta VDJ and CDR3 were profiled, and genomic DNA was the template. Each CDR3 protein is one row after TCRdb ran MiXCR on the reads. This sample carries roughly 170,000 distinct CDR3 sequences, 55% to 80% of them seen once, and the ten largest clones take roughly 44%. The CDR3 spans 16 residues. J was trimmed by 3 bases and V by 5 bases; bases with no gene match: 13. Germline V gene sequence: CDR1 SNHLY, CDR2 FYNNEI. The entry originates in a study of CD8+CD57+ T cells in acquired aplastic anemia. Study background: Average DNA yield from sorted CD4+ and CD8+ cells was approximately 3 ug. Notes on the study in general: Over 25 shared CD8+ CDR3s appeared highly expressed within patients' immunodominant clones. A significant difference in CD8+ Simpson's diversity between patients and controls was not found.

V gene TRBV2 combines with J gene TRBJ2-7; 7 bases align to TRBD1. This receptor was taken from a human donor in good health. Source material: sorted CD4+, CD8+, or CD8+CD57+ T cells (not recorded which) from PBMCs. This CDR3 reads CASSWGQPAFFYEQYF. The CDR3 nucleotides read TGTGCCAGCAGTTGGGGACAGCCCGCCTTTTTCTACGAGCAGTACTTC.